The 12 T cell receptor beta chains below come from one sample, sequenced in a study of T cell responses to AZD1222 COVID-19 vaccine. Produced via immunoSEQ multiplex PCR; TCRdb's table is partial and in-frame only. This table holds about 120,000 clones, around nine tenths found once. Here the sequenced sample was peripheral blood, taken on day 0 of AZD1222 vaccination. The receptors derive from an adult in good health.

As DNA, the CDR3 is TGTGCCATCAGGGACGGAGGGGTGGACACTGAAGCTTTCTTT. Protein sequence: CAIRDGGVDTEAFF. The chain couples TRBV10-3 to TRBJ1-1; a weak D match, TRBD1 (5 bases). Trimming shortened V by 6 bases and J by 3 bases, and 14 bases separated the two germline ends. This CDR3 is 14 amino acids long. Looked up from germline, CDR1 is ENHRY and CDR2 is SYGVKD.

Points on this clone: Distinct nucleotide sequences in the sample also encode this CDR3. V is TRBV5-1 and J is TRBJ2-3; D is uncertain. The CDR3 sequence is 13 residues long. CDR1 and CDR2 from the germline V gene are SGHRS and YFSETQ. V shed 1 base and J shed 2 bases, with 5 bases lying between them. The CDR3 sequence is CASSLTSTDTQYF. For the CDR3, the DNA is TGCGCCAGCAGCTTGACCTCCACAGATACGCAGTATTTT.

The genes are TRBV6-4 and TRBJ2-3; D is undetermined. In germline, CDR1 is MRHNA, CDR2 SNTAGT. The CDR3 loop spans 13 amino acids. Deletions cut 3 bases from V and 2 bases from J, with 6 bases between. The CDR3, as DNA: TGTGCCAGCAGTGAGTGGGACACAGATACGCAGTATTTT. Its protein is CASSEWDTDTQYF.

This sequence joins TRBV5-1 and TRBJ1-3; D uncertain. Germline-derived CDR1 and CDR2 are SGHRS and YFSETQ. CDR3 size: 14 residues. V shed 0 bases and J shed 0 bases, with 4 bases lying between them. The DNA for the CDR3 is TGCGCCAGCAGCTTGGAGAACTCTGGAAACACCATATATTTT. It is translated as CASSLENSGNTIYF.

The chain carries TRBV19 and TRBJ1-1; D unresolved. The CDR3 consists of 13 residues. Between the trimmed V and J ends, which lost 3 bases and 1 base, there was a span of 6 bases. Germline V gene sequence: CDR1 LNHDA, CDR2 SQIVND (reference sequence). In nucleotides, the CDR3 is TGTGCCAGTAGTATTTACAGGAACACTGAAGCTTTCTTT. Its translation is CASSIYRNTEAFF.

This clone was detected only once. The chain has TRBV7-2 and TRBJ1-6, with no clear D. This CDR3 has 17 amino acids. CDR1 is SGHTA, CDR2 FQGNSA, per germline. Between the trimmed V and J ends, which lost 5 bases and 0 bases, there was a span of 14 bases. The CDR3 DNA reads as TGTGCCAGCAGCGTCCAAGGAAGGAGCTCCTATAATTCACCCCTCCACTTT. This sequence encodes CASSVQGRSSYNSPLHF. Full variable domain (outside the CDR3, taken from reference TRBV7-2 and TRBJ1-6): GAGVSQSPSNKVTEKGKDVELRCDPISGHTALYWYRQSLGQGLEFLIYFQGNSAPDKSGLPSDRFSAERTGGSVSTLTIQRTQQEDSAVYLCASSVQGRSSYNSPLHFGNGTRLTVT.

This clone has only one observation. This CDR3 reads CASSPPRDRGPRSYNEQFF. The CDR3 bases are TGTGCCAGCTCACCACCCAGGGACAGGGGACCCCGCTCCTACAATGAGCAGTTCTTC. The chain employs TRBV18 and TRBJ2-1, with TRBD1 identical over 10 bases. Looked up from germline, CDR1 is KGHSH and CDR2 is LQKENI. After removal of 0 bases from V and 0 bases from J, the junction contained 8 bases not matched to a gene. The CDR3 is 19 amino acids.

V usage is TRBV28 and J usage is TRBJ2-1; D is uncertain. V was clipped by 7 bases and J by 3 bases, with 10 bases between them. In germline, CDR1 is MDHEN, CDR2 SYDVKM. This CDR3 is 13 amino acids long. The CDR3 nucleotides are TGTGCCAGCACAGTACTAAACTACAATGAGCAGTTCTTC. It yields the protein CASTVLNYNEQFF. Full variable domain (remainder filled in from reference TRBV28 and TRBJ2-1): DVKVTQSSRYLVKRTGEKVFLECVQDMDHENMFWYRQDPGLGLRLIYFSYDVKMKEKGDIPEGYSVSREKKERFSLILESASTNQTSMYLCASTVLNYNEQFFGPGTRLTVL.

This clone was picked up a small number of times. This rearrangement joins TRBV29-1 to TRBJ1-2; 9 bases fit TRBD1. CDR1 SQVTM and CDR2 ANQGSEA come from the germline V gene. V shed 6 bases, J shed 0 bases, and the junction held 11 bases outside the gene matches. The length of the CDR3 is 16 residues. As DNA, the CDR3 is TGCAGCGTCGGACAGGGGTGGGGTATGGCTAACTATGGCTACACCTTC. Translating it yields CSVGQGWGMANYGYTF.

This clone was observed a few times. The chain has TRBV24-1 and TRBJ2-2; 7 bases match TRBD2. The V gene end was trimmed by 4 bases and the J gene end by 7 bases; junction bases not matched to a gene: 14. Germline assignment: CDR1 KGHDR and CDR2 SFDVKD. This CDR3 is built from 17 residues. CDR3 loop: CATSDPPGGGEGGELFF. The DNA of the CDR3 is TGTGCCACCAGTGACCCCCCGGGGGGAGGAGAAGGCGGGGAGCTGTTTTTT.

The V gene is TRBV11-2, the J gene TRBJ1-2; TRBD1 matches 9 bases. This CDR3 has 14 residues. V gave up 4 bases and J gave up 7 bases; unmatched junction bases: 7. CDR1 is SGHAT and CDR2 is FQNNGV in the germline V gene. Written as DNA, the CDR3 is TGTGCCAGCAGCTCTCTACAGGGGGCGGTTGGCTACACCTTC. Amino acid sequence: CASSSLQGAVGYTF. The full variable domain, completed using reference TRBV11-2 and TRBJ1-2, is EAGVAQSPRYKIIEKRQSVAFWCNPISGHATLYWYQQILGQGPKLLIQFQNNGVVDDSQLPKDRFSAERLKGVDSTLKIQPAKLEDSAVYLCASSSLQGAVGYTFGSGTRLTVV.

The chain combines TRBV7-9 with TRBJ2-1; 9 nucleotides match TRBD2. V lost 5 bases and J lost 2; bases outside the gene matches: 7. The CDR3 length is 16 residues. Germline CDR1 is SEHNR and CDR2 is FQNEAQ (reference sequence). CDR3 loop: CASSQLAGRTYNEQFF. CDR3 bases: TGTGCCAGCAGCCAGCTAGCGGGAAGGACCTACAATGAGCAGTTCTTC.